A selection of T cell receptor beta chains follows, all from one sample in a study of response to subunit inactivated influenza vaccine. TCRdb ran MiXCR on the RT-PCR reads and lists one entry per CDR3 protein. The table has some 570,000 distinct CDR3 sequences, 10% to 12% seen once. These records were also assigned to another study, of T cells expressing NK-cell markers.

This material consisted of PBMCs from blood, taken on the day of vaccination. The source is a man in his fifties who received an inactivated influenza vaccine. Each CDR3 is given with its conserved first and last residue. The order of the fields is D gene, clone size, V gene, J gene, CDR3 protein, CDR3 DNA. D genes are given only for firm matches. Where a row states a size, it is once, few, many or the class of an expanded clone; other rows omit it.

D: .; size: few; V: TRBV20-1; J: TRBJ1-1; CDR3: CSTVLNTEAFF; DNA: TGCAGCACTGTCCTGAACACTGAAGCTTTCTTT
D: .; size: .; V: TRBV29-1; J: TRBJ2-1; CDR3: CSVEGLRTTYNEQFF; DNA: TGCAGCGTTGAAGGTCTCAGGACAACGTACAATGAGCAGTTCTTC
D: .; size: few; V: TRBV2; J: TRBJ2-3; CDR3: CASSEIATILPTDTQYF; DNA: TGTGCCAGCAGTGAAATCGCTACAATCCTTCCCACAGATACGCAGTATTTT
D: TRBD1; size: many; V: TRBV20-1; J: TRBJ2-5; CDR3: CSARPLLGQGKETQYF; DNA: TGCAGTGCTAGGCCTTTGCTCGGACAGGGAAAAGAGACCCAGTACTTC
D: TRBD1; size: many; V: TRBV10-3; J: TRBJ2-7; CDR3: CAISEPGQGGGYEQYF; DNA: TGTGCCATCAGTGAGCCGGGACAGGGGGGCGGCTACGAGCAGTACTTC
D: .; size: few; V: TRBV4-2; J: TRBJ2-5; CDR3: CASSQATQETQYF; DNA: TGTGCCAGCAGCCAAGCGACCCAAGAGACCCAGTACTTC
D: TRBD2; size: few; V: TRBV12-3/TRBV12-4; J: TRBJ2-1; CDR3: CASSIEREYNEQFF; DNA: TGTGCCAGCAGTATAGAGCGGGAGTACAATGAGCAGTTCTTC
D: .; size: .; V: TRBV4-3; J: TRBJ2-7; CDR3: CASSRSGGGSSYEQYF; DNA: TGCGCCAGCAGCCGGTCCGGAGGGGGATCTTCCTACGAGCAGTACTTC
D: TRBD2; size: few; V: TRBV27; J: TRBJ2-7; CDR3: CASSLERGAYEQYF; DNA: TGTGCCAGCAGTTTAGAGCGGGGCGCCTATGAGCAGTACTTC
D: .; size: few; V: TRBV4-2; J: TRBJ2-2; CDR3: CASSQEETGTGELFF; DNA: TGTGCCAGCAGCCAAGAAGAGACGGGCACCGGGGAGCTGTTTTTT
D: TRBD2; size: .; V: TRBV20-1; J: TRBJ2-7; CDR3: CSALGLAVSYEQYF; DNA: TGCAGTGCTCTCGGACTAGCGGTCTCCTACGAGCAGTACTTC
D: .; size: few; V: TRBV20-1; J: TRBJ1-1; CDR3: CSARGPLSGRVNTEAFF; DNA: TGCAGTGCTAGAGGACCCCTATCTGGACGGGTGAACACTGAAGCTTTCTTT
D: .; size: .; V: TRBV19; J: TRBJ2-4; CDR3: CASSHKWAGNIQYF; DNA: TGTGCCAGTAGCCATAAATGGGCTGGAAACATTCAGTACTTC
D: .; size: .; V: TRBV3-1; J: TRBJ1-1; CDR3: CASSQGRNTQAFF; DNA: TGTGCCAGCAGCCAAGGAAGGAACACTCAAGCTTTCTTT
D: TRBD2; size: few; V: TRBV12-3/TRBV12-4; J: TRBJ2-3; CDR3: CASSLFPSGRAGTDTQYF; DNA: TGTGCCAGCAGTTTATTTCCTAGCGGGAGGGCCGGCACAGATACGCAGTATTTT
D: .; size: .; V: TRBV20-1; J: TRBJ1-5; CDR3: CSARDPQGLFNQPQHF; DNA: TGCAGTGCTAGAGATCCCCAGGGGCTTTTCAATCAGCCCCAGCATTTT
D: .; size: many; V: TRBV28; J: TRBJ2-3; CDR3: CARPPYEVRDTDTQYF; DNA: TGTGCCAGACCCCCCTACGAGGTTAGGGACACAGATACGCAGTATTTT
D: TRBD1; size: many; V: TRBV29-1; J: TRBJ2-2; CDR3: CSVGTGQITGELFF; DNA: TGCAGCGTTGGTACGGGACAGATCACCGGGGAGCTGTTTTTT
D: .; size: many; V: TRBV29-1; J: TRBJ1-2; CDR3: CSVEDHRGYTF; DNA: TGCAGCGTTGAAGATCATCGGGGCTACACCTTC
D: TRBD2; size: .; V: TRBV3-1; J: TRBJ2-1; CDR3: CASSQVVLREGPSYNEQFF; DNA: TGTGCCAGCAGCCAAGTGGTTCTCCGGGAGGGCCCCTCCTACAATGAGCAGTTCTTC
D: .; size: few; V: TRBV6-1; J: TRBJ2-5; CDR3: CASTQDRSETQYF; DNA: TGTGCCAGCACCCAAGACAGAAGTGAGACCCAGTACTTC
D: TRBD1; size: few; V: TRBV28; J: TRBJ1-5; CDR3: CASSTDRVGNQPQHF; DNA: TGTGCCAGCAGTACCGACAGGGTCGGAAATCAGCCCCAGCATTTT